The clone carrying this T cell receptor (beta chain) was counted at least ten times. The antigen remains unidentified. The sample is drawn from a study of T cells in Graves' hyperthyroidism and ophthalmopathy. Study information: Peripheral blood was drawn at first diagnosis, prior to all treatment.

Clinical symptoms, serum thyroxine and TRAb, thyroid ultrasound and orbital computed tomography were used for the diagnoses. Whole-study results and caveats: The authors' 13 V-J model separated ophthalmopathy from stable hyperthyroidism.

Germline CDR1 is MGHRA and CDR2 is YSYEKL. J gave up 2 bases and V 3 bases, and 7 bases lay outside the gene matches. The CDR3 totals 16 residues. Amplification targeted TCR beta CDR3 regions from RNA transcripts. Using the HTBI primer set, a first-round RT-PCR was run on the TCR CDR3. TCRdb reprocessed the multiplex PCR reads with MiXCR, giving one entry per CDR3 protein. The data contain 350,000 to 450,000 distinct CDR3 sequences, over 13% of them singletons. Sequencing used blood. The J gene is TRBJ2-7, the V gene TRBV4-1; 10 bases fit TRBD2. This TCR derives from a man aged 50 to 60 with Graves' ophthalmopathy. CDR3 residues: CASSHRTSGSTYEQYF. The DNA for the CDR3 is TGCGCCAGCAGCCACCGGACTAGCGGATCTACCTACGAGCAGTACTTC.